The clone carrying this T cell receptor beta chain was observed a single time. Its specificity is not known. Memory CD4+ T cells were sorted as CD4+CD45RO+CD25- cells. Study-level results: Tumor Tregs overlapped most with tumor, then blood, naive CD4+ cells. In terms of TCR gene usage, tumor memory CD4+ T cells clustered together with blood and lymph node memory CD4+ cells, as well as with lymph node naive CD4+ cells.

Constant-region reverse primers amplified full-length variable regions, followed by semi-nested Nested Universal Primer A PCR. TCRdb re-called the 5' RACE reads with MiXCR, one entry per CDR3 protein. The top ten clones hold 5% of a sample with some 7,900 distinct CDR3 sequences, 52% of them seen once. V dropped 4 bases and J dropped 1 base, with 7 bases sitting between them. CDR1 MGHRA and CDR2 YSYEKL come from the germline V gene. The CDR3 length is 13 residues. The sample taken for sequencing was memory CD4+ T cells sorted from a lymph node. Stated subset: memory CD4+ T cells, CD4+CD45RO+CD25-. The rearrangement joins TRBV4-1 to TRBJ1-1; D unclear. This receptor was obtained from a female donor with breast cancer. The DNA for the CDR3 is TGCGCCAGCAGCCTACAACCGAACACTGAAGCTTTCTTT. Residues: CASSLQPNTEAFF.